The 25 T cell receptor beta chains presented below share a single source sample, sequenced in a study of OX40 agonist ivuxolimab in advanced cancers. The repertoire was sequenced with immunoSEQ multiplex PCR; TCRdb's copy has only in-frame clones and lacks some. The table includes 31,000 or so clones, about nine tenths detected once. Source: CD4+ or CD8+ T cells sorted from blood, taken in a trial of the OX40 agonist ivuxolimab. The source is an adult with an advanced solid tumor such as melanoma, head and neck, liver or kidney cancer.

This clone was observed a handful of times. The rearrangement joins TRBV5-4 to TRBJ2-2, with 7 nucleotides matching TRBD1. CDR3 length equals 19 residues. Germline V lookup: CDR1 SGHNT, CDR2 YYREEE (reference sequence). V lost 4 bases and J lost 0; bases outside the gene matches: 15. CDR3 bases: TGTGCCAGCAGCGGCGACACAGGGGTCCTTTTCGCGAACACCGGGGAGCTGTTTTTT. The encoded protein is CASSGDTGVLFANTGELFF.

The V and J genes are TRBV7-3 and TRBJ2-1; no definite D call. Trimming took off 5 bases at V and 7 bases at J, with 12 bases between the two ends. CDR1 and CDR2 (germline): SGHTA, FQGTGA. The CDR3 contains 13 residues. The CDR3 bases are TGTGCCAGCAGCCCCTTAGGGCGGAATGAGCAGTTCTTC. Translated: CASSPLGRNEQFF.

The chain is built from TRBV10-1 and TRBJ2-7; perhaps TRBD2 as D (6 bases). This CDR3 has 17 amino acids. Per the germline V gene, CDR1 is WNHNN and CDR2 is SYGVQD (reference sequence). Trimming pared 0 bases from V and 2 bases from J, leaving 17 bases between. CDR3 amino acids: CASSESKDREFPYEQYV. The CDR3 bases are TGCGCCAGCAGTGAGTCAAAGGATCGGGAGTTCCCCTACGAGCAGTACGTC.

This clone has a single count. CDR3 nucleotides: TGTGCCAGCAGTGAATCGCGGACTAGCGGGACCTACGAGCAGTACTTC. Encoded protein: CASSESRTSGTYEQYF. This chain joins TRBV2 and TRBJ2-7; TRBD2 agrees at 12 bases. The CDR3 contains 16 residues. CDR1 SNHLY and CDR2 FYNNEI come from the germline V gene. Unmatched junction bases numbered 4, after V lost 2 bases and J lost 2 bases.

The CDR3 spells CASSVDTRHEQYF. For the CDR3, the DNA is TGTGCCAGCAGCGTAGACACCCGCCACGAGCAGTACTTC. The V call is TRBV9, the J call TRBJ2-7; D is unresolved. The CDR3 runs to 13 residues. Looked up from germline, CDR1 is SGDLS and CDR2 is YYNGEE. Trimming pared 0 bases from V and 5 bases from J, leaving 9 bases between.

This clone appeared a single time. V is TRBV28 and J is TRBJ1-1; the D gene is possibly TRBD1 (5 bases). The V gene's germline CDR1 is MDHEN and CDR2 SYDVKM. This CDR3 has 14 amino acids. The ends were cut back, 5 bases at V and 5 bases at J, with 15 bases in the middle. CDR3 sequence: CASSPPGTLTEAFF. In DNA form, the CDR3 reads TGTGCCAGCAGTCCTCCCGGGACCCTAACTGAAGCTTTCTTT.

This clone was detected only a few times. This chain links TRBV6-4 with TRBJ2-2; 9 bases fit TRBD2. Germline V CDR1 and CDR2: MRHNA, SNTAGT. The CDR3 spans 14 residues. Losses at the gene ends were 4 bases for V and 5 bases for J; bases not matched to a gene: 2. CDR3 amino acids: CASSGLAETGELFF. In nucleotides, the CDR3 is TGTGCCAGCAGTGGACTAGCGGAGACCGGGGAGCTGTTTTTT.

This clone was detected only once. This chain joins TRBV5-4 and TRBJ1-1; TRBD1 agrees at 11 bases. CDR3 length: 15 residues. Germline CDR1 reads SGHNT; CDR2 reads YYREEE (reference sequence). V was clipped by 0 bases and J by 4 bases; unmatched bases: 2. The CDR3 protein is CASSLGGTGGTEAFF. The CDR3 region has the DNA TGTGCCAGCAGCTTGGGAGGGACAGGGGGCACTGAAGCTTTCTTT.

J is TRBJ1-5 and V is TRBV1; the table assigns TRBD1, which was not confirmed against the DNA. TRBV1 has pseudogene status. The CDR3 is made up of 15 amino acids. The CDR3 loop is CTSTRPTGVYQPQHF. The CDR3 nucleotides are TGCACCAGCACTCGCCCAACAGGGGTTTATCAGCCCCAGCATTTT.

V is TRBV4-1 and J is TRBJ1-5; TRBD1 is a possible D gene (6 bases). Germline lookup yields CDR1 MGHRA and CDR2 YSYEKL. Between the trimmed V and J ends, which lost 4 bases and 3 bases, there was a span of 22 bases. This CDR3 spans 18 amino acids. The CDR3 loop is CASSLTPGIGTSNQPQHF. As DNA, the CDR3 is TGCGCCAGCAGCCTAACTCCCGGCATCGGGACATCCAATCAGCCCCAGCATTTT.

The rearrangement joins TRBV30 to TRBJ2-1; D gene unclear. V lost 4 bases and J 3 bases, leaving 22 bases between the germline ends. The CDR3 length is 17 residues. The germline V gene encodes CDR1 GTSNPN and CDR2 SVGIG (reference sequence). The CDR3 loop is CAWTNPRELKNYNEQFF. DNA of the CDR3: TGTGCCTGGACAAACCCCCGAGAACTAAAGAACTACAATGAGCAGTTCTTC.

The V call is TRBV27, the J call TRBJ2-1; 7 bases fit TRBD1. CDR3 length equals 13 residues. V was pared by 10 bases and J by 7 bases, with 10 bases of the junction left unmatched. The germline CDR1 and CDR2 sequences are MNHEY and SMNVEV (reference sequence). This CDR3 is CAIWAGGYNEQFF. The CDR3 DNA reads as TGTGCCATTTGGGCAGGGGGTTATAATGAGCAGTTCTTC.

This sequence joins TRBV27 and TRBJ2-7, with 9 positions matching TRBD1. V lost 3 bases to trimming and J lost 5 bases; unmatched junction nucleotides: 5. Germline V gene sequence: CDR1 MNHEY, CDR2 SMNVEV (reference sequence). This CDR3 spans 14 amino acids. The CDR3 coding sequence is TGTGCCAGCAGTTTGGGGACAGGGTTTCACGAGCAGTACTTC. Encoded protein: CASSLGTGFHEQYF.

The rearrangement links TRBV27 to TRBJ2-7; either TRBD1 or TRBD2 may fit D (6 bases each). This CDR3 has 13 amino acids. Germline CDR1 reads MNHEY; CDR2 reads SMNVEV (reference sequence). V dropped 2 bases and J dropped 3 bases, with 8 bases sitting between them. The CDR3 here is CASSLRGDYEQYF. CDR3 coding DNA: TGTGCCAGCAGTTTAAGGGGGGACTACGAGCAGTACTTC.

V gene TRBV6-5 combines with J gene TRBJ1-6; D remains unclear. This CDR3 contains 12 residues. The V gene lost 6 bases and the J gene lost 9 bases, with 9 bases spanning the gap. Germline V gives CDR1 MNHEY, CDR2 SVGAGI. The CDR3 DNA follows: TGTGCCAGCAGGACGCTTCTTTCACCCCTCCACTTT. Translated: CASRTLLSPLHF.

J is TRBJ2-5 and V is TRBV27; 13 bases agree with TRBD2. The length of the CDR3 is 18 residues. Trimming cost V 3 bases and J 5 bases; bases outside gene matches: 12. CDR1 and CDR2 from the germline V gene are MNHEY and SMNVEV (reference sequence). CDR3 in amino acids: CASSLTGTSGTRRETQYF. DNA for the CDR3: TGTGCCAGCAGTTTGACGGGGACTAGCGGGACACGGCGGGAGACCCAGTACTTC.

This chain connects TRBV6-5 to TRBJ1-1; D might be TRBD1 (6 bases). Per germline, CDR1 MNHEY and CDR2 SVGAGI. The CDR3 has 13 amino acids. V was cut by 9 bases and J by 1 base, with 12 bases left in between. The CDR3, as DNA: TGTGCCAGTGGGGGGCCCAAGAACACTGAAGCTTTCTTT. As protein: CASGGPKNTEAFF.

The chain joins TRBV29-1 to TRBJ2-2; the D gene is possibly TRBD1 (6 bases). This CDR3 comprises 15 residues. Trimming shortened V by 4 bases and J by 5 bases, and 17 bases separated the two germline ends. Per the germline V gene, CDR1 is SQVTM and CDR2 is ANQGSEA. The CDR3 spells CSVGTGSVGTGELFF. The CDR3, as DNA: TGCAGCGTTGGCACAGGGTCGGTGGGGACCGGGGAGCTGTTTTTT.

V usage is TRBV9 and J usage is TRBJ2-5; no reliable D call. The V and J ends lost 4 bases and 5 bases respectively, with 12 bases between them. Germline V gene lookup returns CDR1 SGDLS and CDR2 YYNGEE. The CDR3 has 13 residues. The CDR3 spells CASSPEVRETQYF. The CDR3 region has the DNA TGTGCCAGCAGCCCTGAGGTTCGGGAGACCCAGTACTTC.

The chain employs TRBV6-1 and TRBJ2-7; TRBD1 matches 11 bases. V gave up 6 bases and J gave up 6 bases; unmatched junction bases: 10. The CDR3 has 15 residues. Germline V lookup: CDR1 MNHNS, CDR2 SASEGT. CDR3 sequence: CASRPWTGGAAEQYF. The CDR3 coding sequence is TGTGCCAGCAGACCCTGGACAGGGGGCGCGGCCGAGCAGTACTTC.

This rearrangement joins TRBV6-1 to TRBJ2-1; 7 bases are shared with TRBD2. Looked up from germline, CDR1 is MNHNS and CDR2 is SASEGT. The V gene end was trimmed by 6 bases and the J gene end by 1 base; junction bases not matched to a gene: 6. This CDR3 comprises 15 residues. CDR3 residues: CASRREFSSYNEQFF. In DNA, the CDR3 is TGTGCCAGCAGGCGGGAGTTTAGTTCCTACAATGAGCAGTTCTTC.

The chain carries TRBV18 and TRBJ2-5; 8 bases line up with TRBD1. Germline trimming cut 2 bases from V and 5 bases from J; bases unmatched to any gene: 13. Per the germline V gene, CDR1 is KGHSH and CDR2 is LQKENI. This CDR3 spans 17 amino acids. In DNA, the CDR3 is TGTGCCAGCTCACCATTGATCCCTTCGGACAGGGCCGAGACCCAGTACTTC. It encodes CASSPLIPSDRAETQYF.

The V gene is TRBV5-1, the J gene TRBJ1-5, with D possibly matching TRBD1 (5 bases). This CDR3 spans 14 amino acids. CDR1 SGHRS and CDR2 YFSETQ come from the germline V gene. Trimming stripped 1 base from V and 5 bases from J, with 10 bases between. CDR3 sequence: CASSLSGYDQPQHF. CDR3 coding DNA: TGCGCCAGCAGCTTGTCAGGGTATGATCAGCCCCAGCATTTT.

The rearrangement links TRBV15 to TRBJ2-6; TRBD1 aligns across 11 bases. In germline, CDR1 is LNHNV, CDR2 YYDKDF (reference sequence). The V and J ends lost 5 bases and 2 bases, in that order; junction bases with no gene match: 11. The CDR3 loop spans 19 amino acids. In nucleotides, the CDR3 is TGTGCCACCAGCCCTCACCCGGGACAGGGGGGAGCTGGGGCCAACGTCCTGACTTTC. It specifies CATSPHPGQGGAGANVLTF.

This clone was observed once. The sample contains more than one DNA sequence encoding this CDR3. This chain connects TRBV27 to TRBJ1-5; D unclear. CDR3 length: 12 residues. CDR1 and CDR2 from the germline V gene are MNHEY and SMNVEV (reference sequence). Trimming shortened V by 0 bases and J by 4 bases, and 1 base separated the two germline ends. The CDR3 region has the DNA TGTGCCAGCAGTTTATCGAATCAGCCCCAGCATTTT. It yields the protein CASSLSNQPQHF.